Listed below are T cell receptor beta chains from one sample, sequenced in a study of cytomegalovirus exposure and HLA in healthy donors. Generated by immunoSEQ multiplex PCR, the TCRdb table keeps only in-frame clones and is missing some. The sample records 250,000 to 300,000 clones, approximately 85% being singletons. The sample was PBMCs. The receptors were gathered from a woman aged 35 to 49 in good health and CMV-seropositive. CDR3s include the opening cysteine and the closing phenylalanine or tryptophan. D genes are given only for firm matches. Size is stated for part of the rows, as once, few or many counts, or as a class when the clone is expanded.

CDR3 protein,CDR3 DNA,D gene,V gene,J gene,clone size
CASSLQSSNQPQHF,TGTGCCAGCAGCTTGCAGTCTAGCAATCAGCCCCAGCATTTT,NA,TRBV5-6,TRBJ1-5,NA
CASSPLAASTDTQYF,TGTGCCAGCAGCCCACTAGCGGCTAGCACAGATACGCAGTATTTT,TRBD2,TRBV7-6,TRBJ2-3,NA
CASSTGSGYEQYF,TGTGCCAGCAGTACGGGGTCGGGGTACGAGCAGTACTTC,NA,TRBV28,TRBJ2-7,NA
CAISGQGDYNEQFF,TGTGCCATCAGTGGACAGGGGGATTACAATGAGCAGTTCTTC,TRBD1,TRBV10-3,TRBJ2-1,NA
CASSSTGTTPSDEQFF,TGCGCCAGCAGTTCCACCGGGACTACCCCATCCGATGAGCAGTTCTTC,TRBD2,TRBV5-1,TRBJ2-1,once
CASSPRGRYNEQFF,TGTGCCAGCAGCCCCAGGGGCCGCTACAATGAGCAGTTCTTC,NA,TRBV7-2,TRBJ2-1,NA
CASSWGLYQPQHF,TGTGCCAGCAGCTGGGGACTGTATCAGCCCCAGCATTTT,NA,TRBV14,TRBJ1-5,NA
CASSLDTGLSTDTQYF,TGTGCCAGCAGCTTGGACACAGGGCTAAGCACAGATACGCAGTATTTT,NA,TRBV5-4,TRBJ2-3,NA
CASSVAYEQFF,TGTGCCAGCAGCGTCGCGTATGAGCAGTTCTTC,NA,TRBV7-9,TRBJ2-1,NA
CASDAQGTGYTF,TGTGCCAGCGACGCACAGGGGACGGGCTACACCTTC,TRBD1,TRBV28,TRBJ1-2,NA
CASSLGLGEQFF,TGTGCCAGCAGTCTAGGACTAGGTGAGCAGTTCTTC,TRBD2,TRBV7-8,TRBJ2-1,NA
CASSLVRSSYNEQFF,TGTGCCAGCAGTTTGGTCCGGAGCTCCTACAATGAGCAGTTCTTC,NA,TRBV27,TRBJ2-1,NA
CASSHGLAGAQETQYF,TGTGCCAGCAGCCATGGACTAGCGGGAGCCCAAGAGACCCAGTACTTC,TRBD2,TRBV11-3,TRBJ2-5,once
CASSCRSRDIPYNEQFF,TGTGCCAGCAGCTGTCGCTCCCGGGACATCCCCTACAATGAGCAGTTCTTC,NA,TRBV21-1,TRBJ2-1,once
CASSLGTASYNEQFF,TGTGCCAGCAGCTTAGGAACTGCCTCCTACAATGAGCAGTTCTTC,NA,TRBV7-6,TRBJ2-1,NA
CASSWVGEAQYF,TGTGCCAGCAGTTGGGTGGGAGAGGCCCAGTACTTC,NA,TRBV28,TRBJ2-5,NA
CASSPLVPDTQYF,TGTGCCAGCAGCCCGCTAGTCCCAGATACGCAGTATTTT,NA,TRBV7-2,TRBJ2-3,NA
CASSLSSGGLNYGYTF,TGTGCCAGCAGTTTATCATCCGGAGGCCTTAACTATGGCTACACCTTC,NA,TRBV27,TRBJ1-2,NA
CASSLAGQLVQTEAFF,TGTGCCAGCAGCTTAGCTGGACAGCTGGTACAGACTGAAGCTTTCTTT,NA,TRBV13,TRBJ1-1,NA
CASSYPGQGFSPLHF,TGTGCCAGCAGTTACCCCGGACAGGGTTTCTCACCCCTCCACTTT,TRBD1,TRBV6-5,TRBJ1-6,NA
CAWSMGGESYEQYF,TGTGCCTGGAGTATGGGGGGGGAGTCCTACGAGCAGTACTTC,TRBD2,TRBV30,TRBJ2-7,NA
CAWSLLAGGTSNTGELFF,TGTGCCTGGAGTTTGCTAGCGGGAGGGACTTCGAACACCGGGGAGCTGTTTTTT,TRBD2,TRBV30,TRBJ2-2,NA
CSVGGLGLAGGYSSYEQYF,TGCAGCGTTGGCGGGTTAGGCCTAGCGGGAGGCTACAGCTCCTACGAGCAGTACTTC,TRBD2,TRBV29-1,TRBJ2-7,NA
CASSNMNTEAFF,TGTGCCAGCTCAAACATGAACACTGAAGCTTTCTTT,NA,TRBV25-1,TRBJ1-1,many
CAWNPDRDQPQHF,TGTGCCTGGAATCCGGACAGGGACCAGCCCCAGCATTTT,TRBD1,TRBV30,TRBJ1-5,NA
CASSIDSHPEKLFF,TGTGCCAGTAGTATCGACTCGCACCCTGAAAAACTGTTTTTT,NA,TRBV19,TRBJ1-4,NA
CAIRKQGSNQPQHF,TGTGCCATCAGGAAACAGGGTAGCAATCAGCCCCAGCATTTT,NA,TRBV10-3,TRBJ1-5,NA
CASSQRGREYIQYF,TGTGCCAGCAGCCAACGAGGGAGGGAGTACATTCAGTACTTC,TRBD2,TRBV14,TRBJ2-4,NA